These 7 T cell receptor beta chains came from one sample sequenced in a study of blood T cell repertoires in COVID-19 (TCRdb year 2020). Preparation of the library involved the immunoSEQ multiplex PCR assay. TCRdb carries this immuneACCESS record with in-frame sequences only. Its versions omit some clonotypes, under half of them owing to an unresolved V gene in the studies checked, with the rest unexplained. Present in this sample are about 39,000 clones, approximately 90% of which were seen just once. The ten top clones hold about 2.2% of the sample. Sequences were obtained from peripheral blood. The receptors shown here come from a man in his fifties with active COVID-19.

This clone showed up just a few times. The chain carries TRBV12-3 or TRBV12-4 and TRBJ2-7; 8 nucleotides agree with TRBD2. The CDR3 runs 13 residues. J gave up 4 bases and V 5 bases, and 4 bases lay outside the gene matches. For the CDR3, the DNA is TGTGCCAGCAGTGCTTTAGCGGGATACGAGCAGTACTTC. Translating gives CASSALAGYEQYF.

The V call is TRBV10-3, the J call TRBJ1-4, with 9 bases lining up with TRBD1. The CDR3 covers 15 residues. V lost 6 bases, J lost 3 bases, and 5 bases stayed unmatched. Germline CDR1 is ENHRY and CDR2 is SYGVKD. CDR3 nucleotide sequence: TGTGCCATCAGCGAAGGGACAGGGCCTAATGAAAAACTGTTTTTT. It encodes CAISEGTGPNEKLFF.

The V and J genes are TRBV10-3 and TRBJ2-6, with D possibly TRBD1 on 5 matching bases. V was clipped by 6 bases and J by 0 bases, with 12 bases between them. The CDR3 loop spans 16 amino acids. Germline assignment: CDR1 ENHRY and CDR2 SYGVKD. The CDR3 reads CAIRRTGVSGANVLTF. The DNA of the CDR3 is TGTGCCATCAGGCGAACAGGAGTCTCTGGGGCCAACGTCCTGACTTTC.

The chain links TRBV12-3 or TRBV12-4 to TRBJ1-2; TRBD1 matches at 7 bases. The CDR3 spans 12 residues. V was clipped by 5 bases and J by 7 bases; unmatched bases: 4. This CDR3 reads CASSMTGSGYTF. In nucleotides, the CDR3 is TGTGCCAGCAGTATGACAGGGAGTGGCTACACCTTC.

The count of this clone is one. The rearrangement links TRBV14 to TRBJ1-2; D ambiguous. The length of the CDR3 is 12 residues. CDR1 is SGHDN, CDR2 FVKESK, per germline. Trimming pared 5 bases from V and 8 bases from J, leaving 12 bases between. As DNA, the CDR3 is TGTGCCAGCAGCAAGTACAGTGTCGGCTACACCTTC. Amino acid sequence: CASSKYSVGYTF.

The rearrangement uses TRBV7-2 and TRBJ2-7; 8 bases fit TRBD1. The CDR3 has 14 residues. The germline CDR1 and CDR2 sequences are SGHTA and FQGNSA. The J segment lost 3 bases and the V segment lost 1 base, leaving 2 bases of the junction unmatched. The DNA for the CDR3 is TGTGCCAGCAGCTTAGACAGGGGGGACTACGAGCAGTACTTC. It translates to CASSLDRGDYEQYF.

CDR3 amino acids: CASSLDLNTEAFF. The CDR3, as DNA: TGTGCCAGCAGCTTAGACTTAAACACTGAAGCTTTCTTT. This rearrangement joins TRBV7-2 to TRBJ1-1; D gene unclear. Trimming cost V 1 base and J 2 bases, with 5 bases left between them. This CDR3 spans 13 amino acids. The germline CDR1 and CDR2 sequences are SGHTA and FQGNSA.